The 13 T cell receptor beta chains listed next were all sequenced from one sample in a study of shared clonotypes between healthy human individuals. Assay used: immunoSEQ multiplex PCR; TCRdb lists only in-frame clones, some missing. The sample has about 380,000 clones; 96% are singletons. Sequencing used memory CD8+ T cells sorted from blood. Specified subset: CD45RO+ cells pooled with CCR7-negative TemRA cells. These receptors were obtained from a man aged 25-45 years in good health.

The chain is built from TRBV28 and TRBJ2-2; no definite D call. V gave up 4 bases and J gave up 2 bases, with 5 bases separating them. This CDR3 has 13 amino acids. Germline CDR1 and CDR2: MDHEN and SYDVKM. CDR3 residues: CASSSPNTGELFF. CDR3 coding DNA: TGTGCCAGCAGTTCCCCCAACACCGGGGAGCTGTTTTTT.

The chain links TRBV10-2 to TRBJ1-2; no reliable D call. Germline V gene sequence: CDR1 WSHSY, CDR2 SAAADI. V was trimmed by 7 bases and J by 4 bases, leaving 13 bases between them. The CDR3 length is 13 residues. The CDR3 DNA is TGCGCCAGCACCACTTCAAGCGGCTATGGCTACACCTTC. Its translation is CASTTSSGYGYTF.

CDR3 amino acids: CASSLSRGRGYGYTF. DNA of the CDR3: TGTGCCAGCAGTCTCTCCAGGGGGCGCGGCTATGGCTACACCTTC. V is TRBV28 and J is TRBJ1-2; 8 bases align to TRBD1. The V and J ends lost 5 bases and 4 bases, in that order; junction bases with no gene match: 9. The CDR3 runs to 15 residues. Germline V lookup: CDR1 MDHEN, CDR2 SYDVKM.

This sequence joins TRBV7-2 and TRBJ2-1, with no clear D. The V end lost 5 bases, the J end lost 6 bases, and 5 bases lay between the germline ends. The CDR3 consists of 11 residues. Germline V gene sequence: CDR1 SGHTA, CDR2 FQGNSA. This chain's CDR3 is CASSPTNEQFF. The CDR3 bases are TGTGCCAGCAGCCCCACCAATGAGCAGTTCTTC.

The V call is TRBV7-8, the J call TRBJ2-7; D uncertain. The CDR3 extends over 14 amino acids. Germline CDR1 and CDR2: SGHVS and FQNEAQ. V was cut by 5 bases and J by 2 bases, with 13 bases left in between. The CDR3: CASSKRDTAYEQYF. The CDR3 coding sequence is TGTGCCAGCAGCAAAAGGGATACGGCCTACGAGCAGTACTTC.

This clone was detected once. J is TRBJ2-1 and V is TRBV6-1; no firm D call. The CDR3 covers 13 residues. The V and J ends lost 7 bases and 3 bases respectively, with 10 bases between them. Germline V gives CDR1 MNHNS, CDR2 SASEGT. The CDR3 bases are TGTGCCAGCACCTATCGGTACTACAATGAGCAGTTCTTC. Translation: CASTYRYYNEQFF.

The chain carries TRBV21-1 and TRBJ1-2. TRBV21-1 is a known pseudogene. The CDR3 extends over 15 amino acids. This chain's CDR3 is CASSNLRGGDYGYTF. The CDR3 nucleotides are TGTGCCAGCAGCAACTTGCGAGGTGGAGACTATGGCTACACCTTC.

The rearrangement uses TRBV4-1 and TRBJ1-4, with 8 nucleotides matching TRBD1. J lost 3 bases, V lost 4 bases, and 7 bases had no gene match. This CDR3 comprises 16 residues. Germline V gene data show CDR1 as MGHRA and CDR2 as YSYEKL. CDR3 residues: CASSRREGQANEKLFF. The CDR3 nucleotides are TGCGCCAGCAGCCGCAGAGAGGGACAGGCTAATGAAAAACTGTTTTTT.

The chain links TRBV10-2 to TRBJ1-1, with no clear D. Germline lookup yields CDR1 WSHSY and CDR2 SAAADI. The CDR3 contains 16 residues. V lost 3 bases and J 4 bases, leaving 18 bases between the germline ends. The chain's CDR3 is CASSDFLDRKVTEAFF. CDR3 nucleotide sequence: TGCGCCAGCAGTGATTTTCTGGACCGGAAGGTCACTGAAGCTTTCTTT.

The V gene is TRBV2, the J gene TRBJ2-7; D not resolved. CDR3 length: 13 amino acids. Germline CDR1 reads SNHLY; CDR2 reads FYNNEI. The ends were cut back, 4 bases at V and 6 bases at J, with 13 bases in the middle. DNA of the CDR3: TGTGCCAGCAGTGTATCTCGAGGCTCCGAGCAGTACTTC. It encodes CASSVSRGSEQYF.

The chain couples TRBV6-5 to TRBJ1-1; no reliable D call. This CDR3 comprises 14 residues. Per the germline V gene, CDR1 is MNHEY and CDR2 is SVGAGI. V dropped 0 bases and J dropped 8 bases, with 13 bases sitting between them. CDR3 in amino acids: CASSYSSWAAEAFF. The CDR3 bases are TGTGCCAGCAGTTACTCTTCTTGGGCAGCCGAAGCTTTCTTT.

This sequence joins TRBV6-1 and TRBJ2-7, with 9 bases identical to TRBD2. V gave up 2 bases and J gave up 0 bases; unmatched junction bases: 5. Per germline, CDR1 MNHNS and CDR2 SASEGT. The CDR3 is made up of 16 amino acids. CDR3 sequence: CASSEPLAGGSYEQYF. CDR3 coding DNA: TGTGCCAGCAGTGAACCACTAGCGGGCGGCTCCTACGAGCAGTACTTC.

V and J are TRBV27 and TRBJ1-5; 9 nucleotides align to TRBD1. Germline lookup yields CDR1 MNHEY and CDR2 SMNVEV (reference sequence). The J segment lost 7 bases and the V segment lost 6 bases, leaving 4 bases of the junction unmatched. The CDR3 sequence is 13 residues long. The CDR3 DNA reads as TGTGCCAGCAGCCCGGACAGGGGCCAGCCCCAGCATTTT. It encodes CASSPDRGQPQHF.